One sample yielded the 8 T cell receptor beta chains listed below, sequenced in a study of identical twins. One entry per CDR3 protein, called by TCRdb with MiXCR from the 5' RACE reads. The sample lists roughly 490,000 distinct CDR3 sequences, over 11% occurring once. The same data also contributed to another study, on yellow fever vaccine responses in identical twins.

Source material: CD4+ T cells sorted from blood. These receptors came from a woman between 18 and 29 years old in good health.

This clonotype was recorded a few times. The chain couples TRBV4-1 to TRBJ1-4; D is possibly TRBD1 (5 bases). Germline values: CDR1 MGHRA, CDR2 YSYEKL. The CDR3 has 15 residues. Trimming removed 0 bases from V and 3 bases from J, with 8 bases in between. The CDR3 nucleotides read TGCGCCAGCAGCCAAGAAGGGGTTGCTAATGAAAAACTGTTTTTT. Encoded protein: CASSQEGVANEKLFF.

This rearrangement joins TRBV18 to TRBJ2-3, with TRBD2 identical over 8 bases. Germline-derived CDR1 and CDR2 are KGHSH and LQKENI. The CDR3 runs to 16 residues. V was pared by 1 base and J by 1 base, with 4 bases of the junction left unmatched. The CDR3 is CASSPLAGTGTDTQYF. The CDR3 DNA follows: TGTGCCAGCTCACCACTAGCGGGGACGGGCACAGATACGCAGTATTTT. The whole variable domain, remainder taken from reference TRBV18 and TRBJ2-3, is NAGVMQNPRHLVRRRGQEARLRCSPMKGHSHVYWYRQLPEEGLKFMVYLQKENIIDESGMPKERFSAEFPKEGPSILRIQQVVRGDSAAYFCASSPLAGTGTDTQYFGPGTRLTVL.

This clonotype appeared a few times. This chain connects TRBV28 to TRBJ2-7; D may match TRBD1 or TRBD2 (5 bases each). Per germline, CDR1 MDHEN and CDR2 SYDVKM. The CDR3 extends over 17 amino acids. Trimming left V 5 bases short and J 3 bases short, with 23 bases between. DNA of the CDR3: TGTGCCAGCAGTCCTCCGGGACCGCTCACCTCAATCTACGAGCAGTACTTC. Protein product: CASSPPGPLTSIYEQYF.

This clonotype was seen only a few times. DNA for the CDR3: TGTGCCAGCAGCCCGGGGGGAGACAATGAGCAGTTCTTC. Protein: CASSPGGDNEQFF. The rearrangement uses TRBV11-3 and TRBJ2-1, with 7 nucleotides matching TRBD2. Germline V gene sequence: CDR1 SGHNT, CDR2 YENEEA. With V trimmed by 5 bases and J by 5 bases, 3 bases remained unmatched. The CDR3 totals 13 residues. Variable domain in full (rest from reference TRBV11-3 and TRBJ2-1): EAGVVQSPRYKIIEKKQPVAFWCNPISGHNTLYWYLQNLGQGPELLIRYENEEAVDDSQLPKDRFSAERLKGVDSTLKIQPAELGDSAVYLCASSPGGDNEQFFGPGTRLTVL.

The chain combines TRBV11-2 with TRBJ2-5, with 10 bases that match TRBD1. This CDR3 is 15 amino acids long. Trimming cost V 1 base and J 6 bases; bases outside gene matches: 5. Germline values: CDR1 SGHAT, CDR2 FQNNGV. The CDR3 is CASSLGGQGTKTQYF. CDR3 bases: TGTGCCAGCAGCTTAGGGGGACAGGGGACCAAGACCCAGTACTTC.

This clonotype has only a few counts. The chain carries TRBV9 and TRBJ2-5, with TRBD2 identical over 12 bases. The CDR3 has 17 amino acids. The V gene end was trimmed by 0 bases and the J gene end by 6 bases; junction bases not matched to a gene: 9. Germline V gene lookup returns CDR1 SGDLS and CDR2 YYNGEE. DNA for the CDR3: TGTGCCAGCAGCGTAGATCTAGCGGGGGGGCTTAAACAGACCCAGTACTTC. Protein product: CASSVDLAGGLKQTQYF.

This clonotype was seen only a few times. This sequence joins TRBV5-1 and TRBJ2-3, with TRBD2 identical over 12 bases. Germline trimming cut 5 bases from V and 4 bases from J; bases unmatched to any gene: 8. There are 16 residues in the CDR3. Germline V CDR1 and CDR2: SGHRS, YFSETQ. CDR3 sequence (DNA): TGCGCCAGCAGTCCTCCCCTAGCGGGGGGGCCAGATACGCAGTATTTT. Translating it yields CASSPPLAGGPDTQYF.

The chain employs TRBV30 and TRBJ2-3; maybe TRBD1 (5 bases). The CDR3 totals 17 residues. V was pared by 0 bases and J by 5 bases, with 21 bases between. Germline CDR1 GTSNPN, CDR2 SVGIG (reference sequence). The CDR3 DNA reads as TGTGCCTGGAGTGTACGAGGCAGGGTGTTAGGTGGAGATACGCAGTATTTT. The encoded protein is CAWSVRGRVLGGDTQYF.